This T cell receptor beta chain was documented in a study of blood T cell repertoires in COVID-19 (dated by TCRdb to about 2020). At the level of the whole study: The collaborator samples originated in the United States, Italy and Spain and spanned the acute and convalescent phases of COVID-19. The material from the prospective study consisted of cDNA or gDNA derived from T cells, B-cell-depleted T cells, or PBMCs. Deeply sampled blood TCRbeta repertoires from subjects exposed to, actively infected with, or recovered from COVID-19 were included in the dataset. A freely available public database, intended as a resource for researchers studying the immune response to SARS-CoV-2, is where the repertoires were released. Samples came from the ongoing ImmuneRACE study (first 160 participants) plus 1,254 subjects from 6 global collaborators. A de-identified subject ID, COVID-19 status, age in years and sex were almost always included in the sample metadata. HLA class I and class II types, where available, came from metadata supplied by the sample provider rather than from assay-based typing. Results the study describes overall, beyond this receptor: How much clinical and demographic metadata was included differed by source and by participant, and the metadata was provided uncurated.

Worth noting for this clone: Its antigen has not been determined. No clone much larger than this one lies a single base away; base qualities are absent.

The germline V and J ends show losses of 8 bases and 7 bases respectively, and no gene match explains 8 bases of the junction. CDR3 length: 14 amino acids, cysteine to phenylalanine. Solely the CDR3 DNA is kept, with 42 bases framed from the first base. CDR1 and CDR2 are read off the germline V gene as SNHLY and FYNNEI. In the prospective study, participants were roughly 18 to 89 years old, resided in fewer than 25 geographic areas of the United States, and were enrolled through a virtual design. In the prospective study, cohorts were assigned on the basis of participant-reported clinical history obtained from a screening survey and a study questionnaire. Exposed participants were defined as having been in contact with someone with a PCR-confirmed or clinician-diagnosed COVID-19 case within 2 weeks of study entry. Each participant in the prospective study had whole blood, serum and a nasopharyngeal or oropharyngeal swab collected by mobile phlebotomists. Participants in the prospective study had the option to provide additional blood draws and questionnaires over an approximately 2-month period. Prospective study blood samples were shipped either frozen or at room temperature before DNA extraction.

TCRbeta CDR3 regions were amplified from genomic DNA using the immunoSEQ Assay, a bias-controlled multiplex PCR. The published analysis was carried out like this. Nucleated cell counts per sample were estimated from amplification of reference gene primers within the assay. To quantify the absolute abundance of each unique TCRbeta CDR3 rearrangement, sequence reads were collapsed and filtered. For each sample, productive Simpson clonality was calculated as the square root of Simpson's diversity index over productive rearrangements. This is the immuneACCESS table as TCRdb keeps it, with only in-frame sequences that have V and J called. A part of the clones is gone; compared with another copy, unresolved V genes explain less than half, and the rest is unexplained. Clonal size and the V and J genes are those of that table, whereas D and trimming came from the DNA. For this sample the table gives nearly 250,000 clones, of which just under 90% were detected only once. The ten largest clones represent approximately 0.9% of the sample.

The sequenced sample consisted of PBMCs or T cells enriched from blood (not recorded which). The chain uses TRBV2 and TRBJ1-4; TRBD1 matches 9 bases in the middle. The sequence derives from a man between 45 and 60 years old who had been exposed to COVID-19. The bases are TGTGCCAGCCGATCCGGGACAGGGAGTGAAAAACTGTTTTTT. This yields the protein CASRSGTGSEKLFF.